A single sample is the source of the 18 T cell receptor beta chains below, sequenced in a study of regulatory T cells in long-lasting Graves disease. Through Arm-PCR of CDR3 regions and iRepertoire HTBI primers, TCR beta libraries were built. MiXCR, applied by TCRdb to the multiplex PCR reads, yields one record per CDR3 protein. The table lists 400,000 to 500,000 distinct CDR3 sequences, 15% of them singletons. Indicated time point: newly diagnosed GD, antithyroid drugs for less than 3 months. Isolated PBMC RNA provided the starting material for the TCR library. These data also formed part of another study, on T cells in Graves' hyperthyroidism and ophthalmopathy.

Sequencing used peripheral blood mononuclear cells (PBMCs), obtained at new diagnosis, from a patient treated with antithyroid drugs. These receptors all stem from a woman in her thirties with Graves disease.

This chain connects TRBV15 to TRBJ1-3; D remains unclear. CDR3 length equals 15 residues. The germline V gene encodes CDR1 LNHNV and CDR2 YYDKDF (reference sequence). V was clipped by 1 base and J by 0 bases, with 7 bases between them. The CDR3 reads CATSRGAASGNTIYF. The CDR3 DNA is TGTGCCACCAGCAGAGGGGCAGCCTCTGGAAACACCATATATTTT.

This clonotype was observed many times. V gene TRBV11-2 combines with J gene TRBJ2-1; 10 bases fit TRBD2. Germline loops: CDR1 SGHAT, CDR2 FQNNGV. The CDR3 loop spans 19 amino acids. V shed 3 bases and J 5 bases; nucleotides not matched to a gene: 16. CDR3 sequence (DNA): TGTGCCAGCAGCTTTCGATATCCCTGGACTAGCGGAGTTAACAATGAGCAGTTCTTC. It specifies CASSFRYPWTSGVNNEQFF.

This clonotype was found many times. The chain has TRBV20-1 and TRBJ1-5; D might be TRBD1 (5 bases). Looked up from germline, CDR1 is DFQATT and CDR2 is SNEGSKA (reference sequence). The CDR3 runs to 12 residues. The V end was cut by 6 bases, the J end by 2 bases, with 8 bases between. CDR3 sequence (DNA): TGCAGTGCAGGGGAGGGCAATCAGCCCCAGCATTTT. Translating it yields CSAGEGNQPQHF.

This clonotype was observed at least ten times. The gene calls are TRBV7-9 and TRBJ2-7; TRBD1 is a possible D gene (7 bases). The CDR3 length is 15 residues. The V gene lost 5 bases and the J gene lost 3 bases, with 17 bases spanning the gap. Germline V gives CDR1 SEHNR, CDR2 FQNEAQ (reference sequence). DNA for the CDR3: TGTGCCAGCAGCCGCCAAGGAGGGGGCGGCTACGAGCAGTACTTC. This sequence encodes CASSRQGGGGYEQYF.

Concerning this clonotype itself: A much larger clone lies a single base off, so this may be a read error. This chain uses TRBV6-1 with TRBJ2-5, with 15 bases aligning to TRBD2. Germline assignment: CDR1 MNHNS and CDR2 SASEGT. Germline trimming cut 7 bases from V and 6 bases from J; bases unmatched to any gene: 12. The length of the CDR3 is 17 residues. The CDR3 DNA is TGTGCCAGCACCGAGGGACTAGCGGGAGGATGTAGAAAGACCCAGTACTTC. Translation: CASTEGLAGGCRKTQYF.

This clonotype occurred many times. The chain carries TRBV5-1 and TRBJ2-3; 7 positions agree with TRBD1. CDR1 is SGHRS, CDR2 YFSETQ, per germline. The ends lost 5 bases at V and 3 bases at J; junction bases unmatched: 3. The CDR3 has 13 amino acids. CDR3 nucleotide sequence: TGCGCCAGCAGGACAGGGATGACAGATACGCAGTATTTT. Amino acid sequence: CASRTGMTDTQYF.

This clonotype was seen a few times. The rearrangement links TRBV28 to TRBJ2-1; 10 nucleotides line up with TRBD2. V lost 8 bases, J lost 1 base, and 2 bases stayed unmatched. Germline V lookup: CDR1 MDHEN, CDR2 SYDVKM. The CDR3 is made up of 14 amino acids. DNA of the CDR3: TGTGCCAGCGGAGCGGGAGGGTCCTACAATGAGCAGTTCTTC. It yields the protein CASGAGGSYNEQFF.

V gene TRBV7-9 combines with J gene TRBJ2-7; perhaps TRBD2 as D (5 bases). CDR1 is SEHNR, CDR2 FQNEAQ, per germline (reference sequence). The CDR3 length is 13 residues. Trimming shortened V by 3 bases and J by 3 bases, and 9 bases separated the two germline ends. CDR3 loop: CASSFRELYEQYF. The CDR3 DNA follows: TGTGCCAGCAGCTTCCGGGAACTCTACGAGCAGTACTTC.

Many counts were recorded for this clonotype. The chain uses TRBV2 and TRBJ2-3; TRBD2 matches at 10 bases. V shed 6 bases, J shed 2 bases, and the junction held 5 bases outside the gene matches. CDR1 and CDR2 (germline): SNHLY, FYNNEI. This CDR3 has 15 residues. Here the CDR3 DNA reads TGTGCCAGCAGCCAAGGGACTAGCGTCACAGATACGCAGTATTTT. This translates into CASSQGTSVTDTQYF.

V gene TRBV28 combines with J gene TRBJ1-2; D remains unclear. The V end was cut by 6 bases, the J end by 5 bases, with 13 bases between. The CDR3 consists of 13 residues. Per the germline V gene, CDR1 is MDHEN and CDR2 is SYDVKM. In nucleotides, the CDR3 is TGTGCCAGCAGCCTTAGGATTGAGTATGGCTACACCTTC. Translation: CASSLRIEYGYTF.

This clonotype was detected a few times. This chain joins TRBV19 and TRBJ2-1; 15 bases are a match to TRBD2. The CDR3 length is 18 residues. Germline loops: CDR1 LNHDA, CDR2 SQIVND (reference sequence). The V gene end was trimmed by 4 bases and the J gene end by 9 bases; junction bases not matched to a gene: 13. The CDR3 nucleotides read TGTGCCAGTAGTAGGCTTGGACTAGCGGGAGGGGTCGCGGGTGAGCAGTTCTTC. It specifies CASSRLGLAGGVAGEQFF.

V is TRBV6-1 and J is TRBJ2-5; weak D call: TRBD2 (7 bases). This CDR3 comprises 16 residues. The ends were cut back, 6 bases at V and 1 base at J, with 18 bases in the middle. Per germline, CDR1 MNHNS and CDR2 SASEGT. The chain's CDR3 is CASRGGAPGGQETQYF. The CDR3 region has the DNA TGTGCCAGCAGAGGGGGGGCACCCGGAGGCCAAGAGACCCAGTACTTC.

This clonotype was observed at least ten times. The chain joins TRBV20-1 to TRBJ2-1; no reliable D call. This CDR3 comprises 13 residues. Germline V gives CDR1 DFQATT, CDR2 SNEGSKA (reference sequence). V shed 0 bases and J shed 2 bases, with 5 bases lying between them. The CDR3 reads CSARESAYNEQFF. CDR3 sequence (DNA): TGCAGTGCTAGAGAGAGCGCCTACAATGAGCAGTTCTTC.

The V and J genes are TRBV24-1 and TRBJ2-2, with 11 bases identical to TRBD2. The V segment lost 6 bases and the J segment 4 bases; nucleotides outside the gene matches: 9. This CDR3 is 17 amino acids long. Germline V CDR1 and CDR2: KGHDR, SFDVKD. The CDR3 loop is CATSRGLGTSGTGELFF. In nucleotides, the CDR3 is TGTGCCACCAGTCGGGGGCTCGGGACTAGCGGCACCGGGGAGCTGTTTTTT.

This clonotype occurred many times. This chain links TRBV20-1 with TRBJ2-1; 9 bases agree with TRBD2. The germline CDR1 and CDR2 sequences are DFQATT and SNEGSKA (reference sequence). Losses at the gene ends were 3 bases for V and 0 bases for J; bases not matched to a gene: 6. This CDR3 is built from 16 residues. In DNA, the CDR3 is TGCAGTGCTAGTCTTCGTAGCGGGAGCTCCTACAATGAGCAGTTCTTC. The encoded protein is CSASLRSGSSYNEQFF.

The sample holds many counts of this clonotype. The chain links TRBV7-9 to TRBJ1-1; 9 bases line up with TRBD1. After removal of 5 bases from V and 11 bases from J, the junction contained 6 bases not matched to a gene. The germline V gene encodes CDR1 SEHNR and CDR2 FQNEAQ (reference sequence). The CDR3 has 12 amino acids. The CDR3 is CASSEQGAWAFF. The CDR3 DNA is TGTGCCAGCAGCGAACAGGGGGCGTGGGCTTTCTTT. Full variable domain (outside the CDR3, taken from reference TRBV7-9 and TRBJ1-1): DTGVSQNPRHKITKRGQNVTFRCDPISEHNRLYWYRQTLGQGPEFLTYFQNEAQLEKSRLLSDRFSAERPKGSFSTLEIQRTEQGDSAMYLCASSEQGAWAFFGQGTRLTVV.

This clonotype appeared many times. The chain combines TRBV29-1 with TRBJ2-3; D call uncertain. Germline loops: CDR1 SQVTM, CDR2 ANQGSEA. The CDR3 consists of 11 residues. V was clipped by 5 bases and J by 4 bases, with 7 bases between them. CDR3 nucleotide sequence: TGCAGCGTTCTCAGATCAGATACGCAGTATTTT. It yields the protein CSVLRSDTQYF.

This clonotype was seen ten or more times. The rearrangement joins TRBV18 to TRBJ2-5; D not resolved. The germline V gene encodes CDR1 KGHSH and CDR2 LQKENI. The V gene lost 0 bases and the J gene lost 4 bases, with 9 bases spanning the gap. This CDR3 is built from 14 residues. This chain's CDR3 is CASSPPAGRETQYF. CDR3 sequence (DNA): TGTGCCAGCTCACCACCGGCAGGTAGAGAGACCCAGTACTTC.